The entry below gives a single T cell receptor (beta chain) sequence along with its context. Trimming at V came to 4 bases and at J to 5 bases, leaving 4 bases not matched to a gene. The CDR3 totals 14 residues. Germline values: CDR1 MRHNA, CDR2 SNTAGT. The sample is drawn from a study of graft-versus-host responses after intestinal transplantation. Study in general: Induction with anti-thymocyte globulin, then tacrolimus and steroids for three to four years, was given to all recipients.

The method was immunoSEQ multiplex PCR; TCRdb's version includes in-frame clones alone and lacks a portion of them. This table holds tens of thousands of clones, under 95% found once. The sample was PBMCs, taken about 120 days after intestinal transplantation. This sequence originates from a human patient who received an intestinal transplant, so some T cells may come from the graft donor. The V and J genes are TRBV6-4 and TRBJ2-3; 9 positions match TRBD1. CDR3 nucleotide sequence: TGTGCCAGCAGTGGACAGGGGGGAGGAGATACGCAGTATTTT. This sequence encodes CASSGQGGGDTQYF.